These 10 T cell receptor beta chains were all obtained from the same sample, sequenced in a study of blood T cell repertoires in COVID-19. Here immunoSEQ multiplex PCR was the method, and the copy in TCRdb shows in-frame clones only, minus some. Of about 220,000 clones listed, roughly nine tenths are singletons. The source material was PBMCs or T cells enriched from blood (not recorded which). The receptors come from a woman aged 18-29 years in a cohort exposed to, infected with or recovered from COVID-19 (not recorded which).

The chain is built from TRBV6-5 and TRBJ1-3; 10 positions match TRBD1. The germline gives CDR1 MNHEY, CDR2 SVGAGI. V dropped 6 bases and J dropped 7; count of bases not matched to a gene: 6. The CDR3 is 14 amino acids. The DNA for the CDR3 is TGTGCCAGCAGCGTTGACAGGGGGCTTAACACCATATATTTT. Its protein is CASSVDRGLNTIYF.

This clone is a singleton in its sample. CDR3 residues: CATSGAGITDTQYF. In DNA form, the CDR3 reads TGTGCCACCAGTGGGGCAGGGATCACAGATACGCAGTATTTT. The V call is TRBV24-1, the J call TRBJ2-3; D may be TRBD1 (5 bases). Trimming pared 5 bases from V and 2 bases from J, leaving 10 bases between. The V gene's germline CDR1 is KGHDR and CDR2 SFDVKD. The CDR3 covers 14 residues.

The CDR3 DNA follows: TGTGCCACCAGTGAATTCAGGGCCTCGAACACCGGGGAGCTGTTTTTT. This encodes CATSEFRASNTGELFF. The rearrangement links TRBV24-1 to TRBJ2-2; the D gene is possibly TRBD1 (5 bases). This CDR3 contains 16 residues. Trimming pared 4 bases from V and 0 bases from J, leaving 11 bases between. CDR1 is KGHDR, CDR2 SFDVKD, per germline.

The chain is built from TRBV5-1 and TRBJ2-5, with TRBD1 identical over 7 bases. Looked up from germline, CDR1 is SGHRS and CDR2 is YFSETQ. V dropped 4 bases and J dropped 5; count of bases not matched to a gene: 14. This CDR3 is built from 16 residues. CDR3 sequence: CASSPWGKGAGETQYF. CDR3 in DNA: TGCGCCAGCAGCCCCTGGGGGAAGGGGGCAGGGGAGACCCAGTACTTC.

This sequence joins TRBV5-1 and TRBJ2-7; D is perhaps TRBD2 (6 bases). The CDR3 has 16 amino acids. V was trimmed by 2 bases and J by 3 bases, leaving 18 bases between them. CDR1 and CDR2 (germline): SGHRS, YFSETQ. CDR3 amino acids: CASSFGGVGARYEQYF. In DNA, the CDR3 is TGCGCCAGCAGCTTCGGAGGGGTAGGAGCACGCTACGAGCAGTACTTC.

The chain combines TRBV7-2 with TRBJ2-1; 10 nucleotides align to TRBD2. CDR1 and CDR2 (germline): SGHTA, FQGNSA. The CDR3 has 15 amino acids. With 6 bases clipped from V and 2 bases from J, the junction kept 4 bases outside the gene matches. In nucleotides, the CDR3 is TGTGCCAGCAGTTGGACTAGCGGTGCCTACAATGAGCAGTTCTTC. Amino acids: CASSWTSGAYNEQFF.

The chain carries TRBV11-2 and TRBJ1-5, with 9 bases lining up with TRBD1. V trimming: 5 bases; J trimming: 6 bases; junction bases outside the gene matches: 5. Germline V gene data show CDR1 as SGHAT and CDR2 as FQNNGV. This CDR3 spans 14 amino acids. The CDR3 is CASSDRGNGQPQHF. The CDR3 DNA reads as TGTGCCAGCAGCGACAGGGGGAACGGTCAGCCCCAGCATTTT.

The chain carries TRBV6-5 and TRBJ1-6, with D tentatively TRBD1 (5 bases). Germline V gene sequence: CDR1 MNHEY, CDR2 SVGAGI. This CDR3 has 16 amino acids. V was clipped by 0 bases and J by 7 bases, with 13 bases between them. The CDR3 DNA follows: TGTGCCAGCAGTTACTCGTCCCAGGGTCTGAATTCACCCCTCCACTTT. Translation gives CASSYSSQGLNSPLHF.

CDR3 residues: CASSLYQGGPWTGELFF. CDR3 sequence (DNA): TGCGCCAGCAGCTTGTATCAGGGAGGGCCTTGGACCGGGGAGCTGTTTTTT. The V call is TRBV5-1, the J call TRBJ2-2; 7 bases line up with TRBD2. CDR3 length: 17 amino acids. Germline CDR1 is SGHRS and CDR2 is YFSETQ. The V gene end was trimmed by 1 base and the J gene end by 5 bases; junction bases not matched to a gene: 11. The whole variable domain, remainder taken from reference TRBV5-1 and TRBJ2-2, is KAGVTQTPRYLIKTRGQQVTLSCSPISGHRSVSWYQQTPGQGLQFLFEYFSETQRNKGNFPGRFSGRQFSNSRSEMNVSTLELGDSALYLCASSLYQGGPWTGELFFGEGSRLTVL.

V usage is TRBV6-5 and J usage is TRBJ2-7; a possible D gene is TRBD1 (5 bases). The germline V gene encodes CDR1 MNHEY and CDR2 SVGAGI. The CDR3 sequence is 15 residues long. The ends were cut back, 5 bases at V and 0 bases at J, with 14 bases in the middle. The CDR3 protein is CASSRTLRSSYEQYF. The DNA for the CDR3 is TGTGCCAGCAGTAGGACACTTAGGAGCTCCTACGAGCAGTACTTC.